The 24 T cell receptor beta chains below were found in one sample sequenced in a study of blood T cell repertoires in COVID-19. Assay: immunoSEQ multiplex PCR; the TCRdb copy retains only in-frame clones and omits some. The sample includes about 250,000 clones, 75% to 90% of them seen just once. Sequencing was carried out using PBMCs or T cells enriched from blood (not recorded which). The receptors originated from a woman under 40 who had recovered from COVID-19.

The chain recombines TRBV5-6 with TRBJ1-5; 7 bases map to TRBD1. V lost 2 bases, J lost 2 bases, and 4 bases stayed unmatched. Germline CDR1 is SGHDT and CDR2 is YYEEEE. CDR3 length: 15 residues. In DNA, the CDR3 is TGTGCCAGCAGCTTCAGGGGGACAGGCAATCAGCCCCAGCATTTT. It codes for CASSFRGTGNQPQHF.

This clone came up once. The rearrangement uses TRBV14 and TRBJ2-1; TRBD2 matches 13 bases. The CDR3 is made up of 15 amino acids. V dropped 4 bases and J dropped 15; count of bases not matched to a gene: 12. Germline CDR1 reads SGHDN; CDR2 reads FVKESK. CDR3 sequence (DNA): TGTGCCAGCAGCCCGAGACTAGCGGGGGGCCTCGGTTCGTTCTTC. Residues: CASSPRLAGGLGSFF. Using reference TRBV14 and TRBJ2-1 for the parts outside the CDR3, the full variable domain is EAGVTQFPSHSVIEKGQTVTLRCDPISGHDNLYWYRRVMGKEIKFLLHFVKESKQDESGMPNNRFLAERTGGTYSTLKVQPAELEDSGVYFCASSPRLAGGLGSFFGPGTRLTVL.

The rearrangement links TRBV25-1 to TRBJ2-6; TRBD1 matches 9 bases. The CDR3 has 16 residues. CDR1 and CDR2 from the germline V gene are MGHDK and SYGVNS. V lost 2 bases and J lost 2; bases outside the gene matches: 1. CDR3 DNA: TGTGCCAGCAGTGAAGGGACAGGGACTGGGGCCAACGTCCTGACTTTC. Protein: CASSEGTGTGANVLTF.

The chain has TRBV5-1 and TRBJ2-1, with D possibly TRBD1 on 6 matching bases. Germline V gene lookup returns CDR1 SGHRS and CDR2 YFSETQ. V was trimmed by 5 bases and J by 0 bases, leaving 12 bases between them. This CDR3 is built from 15 residues. The CDR3 region has the DNA TGCGCCAGCAGGATGGGGGCGGCCTCCTACAATGAGCAGTTCTTC. Amino acids: CASRMGAASYNEQFF.

In its sample, this clone was seen a few times. DNA for the CDR3: TGTGCCAGCAGTGAAGTAGCGAGCTCCTACACTGAAGCTTTCTTT. Translated: CASSEVASSYTEAFF. V usage is TRBV2 and J usage is TRBJ1-1; D is undetermined. In germline, CDR1 is SNHLY, CDR2 FYNNEI. Trimming pared 1 base from V and 3 bases from J, leaving 12 bases between. The CDR3 contains 15 residues.

The V call is TRBV18, the J call TRBJ2-1, with TRBD1 identical over 9 bases. CDR1 KGHSH and CDR2 LQKENI come from the germline V gene. This CDR3 contains 18 residues. Losses at the gene ends were 4 bases for V and 2 bases for J; bases not matched to a gene: 12. The chain's CDR3 is CASSRRTRQGETYNEQFF. The CDR3, as DNA: TGTGCCAGCTCACGACGAACTAGACAGGGGGAAACCTACAATGAGCAGTTCTTC.

This chain joins TRBV21-1 and TRBJ1-5; the table gives TRBD1 as D, unverified against the DNA. TRBV21-1 is a documented pseudogene. CDR3 size: 12 residues. The CDR3 loop reads CASIEDRGHQHF. DNA of the CDR3: TGTGCCAGCATCGAGGACAGGGGTCACCAGCATTTT.

The V call is TRBV9, the J call TRBJ1-6; perhaps TRBD1 as D (6 bases). V dropped 0 bases and J dropped 7 bases, with 11 bases sitting between them. CDR1 and CDR2 from the germline V gene are SGDLS and YYNGEE. The CDR3 covers 15 residues. The CDR3 sequence is CASSVGQATNSPLHF. The CDR3 region has the DNA TGTGCCAGCAGCGTAGGACAGGCGACGAATTCACCCCTCCACTTT.

The chain joins TRBV7-9 to TRBJ1-1, with TRBD1 matching 7 bases. This CDR3 has 16 amino acids. The germline gives CDR1 SEHNR, CDR2 FQNEAQ (reference sequence). V was pared by 5 bases and J by 2 bases, with 11 bases of the junction left unmatched. The CDR3 DNA reads as TGTGCCAGCAGCCCCAGGGGGGCAGGGTCAAACACTGAAGCTTTCTTT. Translated, it gives CASSPRGAGSNTEAFF.

This CDR3 is CASSPPNSYEQYF. The CDR3 bases are TGTGCCAGCTCACCCCCCAACTCCTACGAGCAGTACTTC. This chain links TRBV18 with TRBJ2-7; D remains unclear. CDR3 length equals 13 residues. The ends were cut back, 3 bases at V and 0 bases at J, with 6 bases in the middle. Germline values: CDR1 KGHSH, CDR2 LQKENI. The whole variable domain, filled in from reference TRBV18 and TRBJ2-7, reads NAGVMQNPRHLVRRRGQEARLRCSPMKGHSHVYWYRQLPEEGLKFMVYLQKENIIDESGMPKERFSAEFPKEGPSILRIQQVVRGDSAAYFCASSPPNSYEQYFGPGTRLTVT.

The chain is built from TRBV3-1 (or the pseudogene TRBV3-2) and TRBJ1-1; 8 bases match TRBD1. V was clipped by 4 bases and J by 3 bases; unmatched bases: 4. The CDR3 extends over 14 amino acids. Germline loops: CDR1 LGHDT, CDR2 YNNKEL (reference sequence). The CDR3 region has the DNA TGTGCCAGCAGCCCGGGACAGGCGTACACTGAAGCTTTCTTT. It yields the protein CASSPGQAYTEAFF.

This chain links TRBV28 with TRBJ2-1; TRBD2 agrees at 9 bases. Germline V gene sequence: CDR1 MDHEN, CDR2 SYDVKM. The CDR3 runs to 15 residues. Trimming cost V 6 bases and J 4 bases; bases outside gene matches: 7. CDR3 in DNA: TGTGCCAGCAGCAATGGACTAGCGATTTACAATGAGCAGTTCTTC. Amino acid sequence: CASSNGLAIYNEQFF.

The chain employs TRBV14 and TRBJ2-7; TRBD1 matches at 7 bases. CDR3 length: 12 residues. J gave up 7 bases and V 1 base, and 1 base lay outside the gene matches. In germline, CDR1 is SGHDN, CDR2 FVKESK. The CDR3 sequence is CASSQVQGEQYF. The CDR3 coding sequence is TGTGCCAGCAGCCAAGTACAGGGGGAGCAGTACTTC.

V is TRBV19 and J is TRBJ2-3, with 9 bases that match TRBD1. V lost 4 bases, J lost 0 bases, and 8 bases stayed unmatched. CDR3 size: 17 residues. The germline CDR1 and CDR2 sequences are LNHDA and SQIVND (reference sequence). The CDR3 sequence: CASSSVRTGESTDTQYF. CDR3 in DNA: TGTGCCAGTAGTAGCGTCAGGACAGGGGAGAGCACAGATACGCAGTATTTT.

Of note for this clone: A much larger clone differs from this one at a single base, so this may be a read error. Other DNA sequences from this sample encode an identical CDR3 as well. The CDR3 DNA sequence: TGTGCCAGCTCATCCCCCCTCTCGGGACTAGCGGGGCCCCAGTACTTC. Its protein product is CASSSPLSGLAGPQYF. The chain joins TRBV18 to TRBJ2-7, with 13 bases identical to TRBD2. The V and J ends lost 5 bases and 10 bases, in that order; junction bases with no gene match: 14. Germline CDR1 reads KGHSH; CDR2 reads LQKENI. This CDR3 is 16 amino acids long.

The gene calls are TRBV10-3 and TRBJ1-3, with D maybe TRBD1 (5 bases). CDR1 and CDR2 (germline): ENHRY, SYGVKD. V was pared by 11 bases and J by 1 base, with 15 bases between. This CDR3 comprises 14 residues. Here the CDR3 reads CAAASTVSGNTIYF. The CDR3 bases are TGTGCCGCCGCCTCGACAGTATCTGGAAACACCATATATTTT.

The chain carries TRBV6-4 and TRBJ2-3; 8 bases line up with TRBD1. This CDR3 is built from 16 residues. V trimming: 0 bases; J trimming: 0 bases; junction bases outside the gene matches: 2. Germline CDR1 is MRHNA and CDR2 is SNTAGT. The chain's CDR3 is CASSDSGTGSTDTQYF. CDR3 sequence (DNA): TGTGCCAGCAGTGACTCGGGGACAGGAAGCACAGATACGCAGTATTTT.

The sample holds a few counts of this clone. V is TRBV30 and J is TRBJ1-4, with D perhaps TRBD1 (5 bases). The CDR3 sequence is 13 residues long. V was clipped by 3 bases and J by 7 bases, with 12 bases between them. Looked up from germline, CDR1 is GTSNPN and CDR2 is SVGIG (reference sequence). CDR3 in amino acids: CAWSAQGGEKLFF. The CDR3 bases are TGTGCCTGGAGCGCCCAGGGAGGTGAAAAACTGTTTTTT.

This clone came up a few times. The gene calls are TRBV25-1 and TRBJ2-3, with a tentative D call TRBD2 (5 bases). Germline CDR1 MGHDK, CDR2 SYGVNS. The CDR3 totals 17 residues. V was pared by 2 bases and J by 6 bases, with 21 bases between. The CDR3 nucleotides read TGTGCCAGCAGTGAAAGGTCGGGCGGCTGGGAGTCGGATACGCAGTATTTT. It translates to CASSERSGGWESDTQYF.

The V gene is TRBV5-1, the J gene TRBJ2-4, with 11 bases identical to TRBD1. The length of the CDR3 is 16 residues. CDR1 is SGHRS, CDR2 YFSETQ, per germline. The J segment lost 8 bases and the V segment lost 0 bases, leaving 7 bases of the junction unmatched. CDR3 region: CASSLGGRTGGDIQYF. The CDR3 nucleotides read TGCGCCAGCAGCTTGGGAGGTAGGACAGGGGGCGACATTCAGTACTTC.

The CDR3 protein is CASSQDVLGSKETQYF. Written as DNA, the CDR3 is TGTGCCAGCAGCCAAGATGTGTTGGGCAGTAAAGAGACCCAGTACTTC. The V gene is TRBV3-1 (or the pseudogene TRBV3-2), the J gene TRBJ2-5; D ambiguous. The CDR3 length is 16 residues. From germline, CDR1 is LGHDT and CDR2 YNNKEL (reference sequence). The ends were cut back, 0 bases at V and 3 bases at J, with 14 bases in the middle.

This chain connects TRBV2 to TRBJ2-3; D is undetermined. V shed 3 bases and J shed 4 bases, with 11 bases lying between them. CDR1 and CDR2 from the germline V gene are SNHLY and FYNNEI. The CDR3 is 14 residues long. This chain's CDR3 is CASSDIVIPDTQYF. CDR3 sequence (DNA): TGTGCCAGCAGTGATATTGTAATCCCAGATACGCAGTATTTT.

The rearrangement links TRBV15 to TRBJ2-3; weak D call: TRBD1 (5 bases). Germline V lookup: CDR1 LNHNV, CDR2 YYDKDF (reference sequence). This CDR3 comprises 15 residues. V lost 1 base and J lost 6, with 14 bases in between. The CDR3, as DNA: TGTGCCACCAGCAGAGTTGGACAAGAGAGCGATACGCAGTATTTT. Translation gives CATSRVGQESDTQYF.

This clone was counted a single time. This sequence joins TRBV19 and TRBJ2-2; the D gene is possibly TRBD2 (5 bases). Trimming left V 2 bases short and J 6 bases short, with 16 bases between. Germline loops: CDR1 LNHDA, CDR2 SQIVND (reference sequence). The CDR3 length is 16 residues. This chain's CDR3 is CASSIRFMRESGELFF. DNA for the CDR3: TGTGCCAGTAGTATACGCTTCATGAGGGAGTCCGGGGAGCTGTTTTTT.